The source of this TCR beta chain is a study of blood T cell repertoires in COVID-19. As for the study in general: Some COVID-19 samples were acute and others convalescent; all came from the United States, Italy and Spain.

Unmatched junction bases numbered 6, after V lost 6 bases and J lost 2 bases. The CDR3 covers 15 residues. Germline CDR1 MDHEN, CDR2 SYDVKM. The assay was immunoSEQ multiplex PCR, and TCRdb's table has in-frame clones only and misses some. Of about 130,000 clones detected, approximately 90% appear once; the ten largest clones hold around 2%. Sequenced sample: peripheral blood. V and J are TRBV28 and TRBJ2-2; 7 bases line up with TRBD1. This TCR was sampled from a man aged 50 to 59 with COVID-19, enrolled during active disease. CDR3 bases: TGTGCCAGCAGAACAGGACAGGTCAACACCGGGGAGCTGTTTTTT. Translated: CASRTGQVNTGELFF.